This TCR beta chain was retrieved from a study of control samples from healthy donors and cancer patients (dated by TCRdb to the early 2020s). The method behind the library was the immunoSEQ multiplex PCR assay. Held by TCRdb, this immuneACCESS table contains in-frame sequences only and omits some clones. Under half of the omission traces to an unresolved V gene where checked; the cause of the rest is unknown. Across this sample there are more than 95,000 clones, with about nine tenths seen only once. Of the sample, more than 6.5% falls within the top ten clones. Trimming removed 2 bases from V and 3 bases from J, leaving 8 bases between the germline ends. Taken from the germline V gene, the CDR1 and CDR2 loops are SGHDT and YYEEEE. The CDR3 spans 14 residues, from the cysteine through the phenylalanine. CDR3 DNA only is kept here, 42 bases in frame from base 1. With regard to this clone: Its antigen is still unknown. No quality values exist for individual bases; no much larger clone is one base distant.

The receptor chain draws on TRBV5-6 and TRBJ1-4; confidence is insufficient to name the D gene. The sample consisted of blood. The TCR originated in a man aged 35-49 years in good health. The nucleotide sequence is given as TGTGCCAGCAGCTTTAAGGGTTCTAATGAAAAACTGTTTTTT. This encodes CASSFKGSNEKLFF.